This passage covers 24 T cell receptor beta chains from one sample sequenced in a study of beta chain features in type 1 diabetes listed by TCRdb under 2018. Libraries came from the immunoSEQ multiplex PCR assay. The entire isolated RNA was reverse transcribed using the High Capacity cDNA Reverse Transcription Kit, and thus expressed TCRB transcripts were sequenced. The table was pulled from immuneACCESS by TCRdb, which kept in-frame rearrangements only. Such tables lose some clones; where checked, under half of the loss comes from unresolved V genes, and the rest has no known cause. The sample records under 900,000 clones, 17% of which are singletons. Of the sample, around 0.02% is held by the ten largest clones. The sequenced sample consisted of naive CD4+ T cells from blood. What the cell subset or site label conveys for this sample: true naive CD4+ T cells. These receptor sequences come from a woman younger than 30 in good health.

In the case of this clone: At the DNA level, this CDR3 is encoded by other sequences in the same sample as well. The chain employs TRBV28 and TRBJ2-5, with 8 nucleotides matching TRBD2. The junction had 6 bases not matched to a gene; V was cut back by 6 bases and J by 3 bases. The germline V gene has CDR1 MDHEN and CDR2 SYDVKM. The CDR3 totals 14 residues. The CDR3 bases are TGTGCCAGCAGCTCTACGGGGGGGAAAGAGACCCAGTACTTC. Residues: CASSSTGGKETQYF.

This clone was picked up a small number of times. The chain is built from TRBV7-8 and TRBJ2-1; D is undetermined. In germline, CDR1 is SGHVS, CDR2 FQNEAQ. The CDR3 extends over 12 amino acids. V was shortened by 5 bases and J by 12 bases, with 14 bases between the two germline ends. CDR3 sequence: CASSMPGHRQFF. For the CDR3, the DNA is TGTGCCAGCAGCATGCCGGGCCATAGGCAGTTCTTC. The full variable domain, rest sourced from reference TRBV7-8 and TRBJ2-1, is GAGVSQSPRYKVAKRGQDVALRCDPISGHVSLFWYQQALGQGPEFLTYFQNEAQLDKSGLPSDRFFAERPEGSVSTLKIQRTQQEDSAVYLCASSMPGHRQFFGPGTRLTVL.

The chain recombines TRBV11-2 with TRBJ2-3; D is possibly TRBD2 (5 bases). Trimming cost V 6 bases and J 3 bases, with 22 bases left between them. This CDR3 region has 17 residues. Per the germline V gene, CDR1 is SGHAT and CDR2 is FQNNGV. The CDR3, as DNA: TGTGCCAGCAGGAAAGTGAGGGATATAGGAAAAACAGATACGCAGTATTTT. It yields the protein CASRKVRDIGKTDTQYF.

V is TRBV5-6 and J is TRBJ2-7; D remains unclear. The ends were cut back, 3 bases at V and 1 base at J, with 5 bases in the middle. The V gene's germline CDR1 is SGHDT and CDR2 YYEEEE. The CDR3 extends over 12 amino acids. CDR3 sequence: CASSSRSYEQYF. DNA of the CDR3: TGTGCCAGCAGCTCGCGTTCCTACGAGCAGTACTTC. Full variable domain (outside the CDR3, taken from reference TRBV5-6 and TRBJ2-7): DAGVTQSPTHLIKTRGQQVTLRCSPKSGHDTVSWYQQALGQGPQFIFQYYEEEERQRGNFPDRFSGHQFPNYSSELNVNALLLGDSALYLCASSSRSYEQYFGPGTRLTVT.

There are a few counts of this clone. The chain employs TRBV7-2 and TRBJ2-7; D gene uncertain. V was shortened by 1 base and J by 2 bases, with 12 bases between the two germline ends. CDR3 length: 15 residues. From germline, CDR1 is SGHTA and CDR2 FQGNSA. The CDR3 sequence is CASSLVLPSPYEQYF. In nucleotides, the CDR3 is TGTGCCAGCAGCTTAGTCCTCCCTTCTCCCTACGAGCAGTACTTC.

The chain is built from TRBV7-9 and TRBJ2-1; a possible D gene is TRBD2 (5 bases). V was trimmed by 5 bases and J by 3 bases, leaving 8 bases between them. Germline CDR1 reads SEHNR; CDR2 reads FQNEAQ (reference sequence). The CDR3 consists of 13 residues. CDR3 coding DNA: TGTGCCAGCAGCGAAGCGGTCTACAATGAGCAGTTCTTC. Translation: CASSEAVYNEQFF.

The CDR3: CASSLKTGSYNEQFF. DNA for the CDR3: TGTGCCAGCAGCTTAAAGACAGGGAGCTACAATGAGCAGTTCTTC. The gene calls are TRBV5-5 and TRBJ2-1, with 7 nucleotides matching TRBD1. Germline CDR1 and CDR2: SGHKS and YYEKEE (reference sequence). The CDR3 contains 15 residues. J lost 3 bases, V lost 2 bases, and 5 bases had no gene match.

The CDR3 protein is CSSDRYQETQYF. CDR3 nucleotide sequence: TGCAGCTCGGACAGGTATCAAGAGACCCAGTACTTC. The gene calls are TRBV29-1 and TRBJ2-5; 7 bases match TRBD1. Looked up from germline, CDR1 is SQVTM and CDR2 is ANQGSEA. The CDR3 has 12 residues. With V trimmed by 8 bases and J by 2 bases, 5 bases remained unmatched.

The CDR3, as DNA: TGTGCCAGTAGTATTCCCCACAGGGGCAATCAGCCCCAGCATTTT. It translates to CASSIPHRGNQPQHF. The chain joins TRBV19 to TRBJ1-5; TRBD1 is a possible D gene (6 bases). Per germline, CDR1 LNHDA and CDR2 SQIVND (reference sequence). This CDR3 has 15 residues. V was shortened by 3 bases and J by 2 bases, with 11 bases between the two germline ends.

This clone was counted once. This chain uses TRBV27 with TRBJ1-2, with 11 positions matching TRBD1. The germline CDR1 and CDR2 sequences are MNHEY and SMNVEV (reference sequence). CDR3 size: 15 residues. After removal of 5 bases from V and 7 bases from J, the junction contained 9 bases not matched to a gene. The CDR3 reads CASSEPGQGVRGYTF. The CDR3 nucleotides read TGTGCCAGCAGTGAGCCGGGACAGGGGGTACGTGGCTACACCTTC.

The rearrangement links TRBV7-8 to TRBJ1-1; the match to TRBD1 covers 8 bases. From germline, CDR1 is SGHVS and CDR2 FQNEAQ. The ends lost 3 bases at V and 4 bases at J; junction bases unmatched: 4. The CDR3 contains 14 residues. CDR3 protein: CASSFGQGITEAFF. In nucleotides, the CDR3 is TGTGCCAGCAGCTTCGGACAGGGAATCACTGAAGCTTTCTTT.

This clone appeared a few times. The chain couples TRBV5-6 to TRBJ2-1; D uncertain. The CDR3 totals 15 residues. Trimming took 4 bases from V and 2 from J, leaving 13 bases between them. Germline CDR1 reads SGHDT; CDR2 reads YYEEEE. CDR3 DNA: TGTGCCAGCAGCCCATTCAGCGTCACCTACAATGAGCAGTTCTTC. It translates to CASSPFSVTYNEQFF.

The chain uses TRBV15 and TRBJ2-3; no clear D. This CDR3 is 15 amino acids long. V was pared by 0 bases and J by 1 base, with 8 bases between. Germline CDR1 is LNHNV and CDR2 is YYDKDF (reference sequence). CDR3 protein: CATSRDIGGTDTQYF. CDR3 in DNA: TGTGCCACCAGCAGAGACATAGGTGGCACAGATACGCAGTATTTT.

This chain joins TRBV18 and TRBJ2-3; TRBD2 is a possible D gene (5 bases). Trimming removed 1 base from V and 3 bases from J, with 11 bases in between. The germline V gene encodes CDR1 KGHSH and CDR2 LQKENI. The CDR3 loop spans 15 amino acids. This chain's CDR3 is CASSPRGKRTDTQYF. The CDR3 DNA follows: TGTGCCAGCTCACCACGAGGGAAAAGGACAGATACGCAGTATTTT.

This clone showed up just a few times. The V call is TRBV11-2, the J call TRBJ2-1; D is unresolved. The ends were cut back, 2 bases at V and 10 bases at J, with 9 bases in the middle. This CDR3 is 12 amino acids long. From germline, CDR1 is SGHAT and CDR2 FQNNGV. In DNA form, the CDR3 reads TGTGCCAGCAGCTTAAGGAGCTACGAGCAGTTCTTC. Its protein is CASSLRSYEQFF.

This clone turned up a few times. CDR3 sequence: CASSGTVGYTF. The CDR3 DNA follows: TGTGCCAGTAGTGGGACAGTTGGCTACACCTTC. The chain combines TRBV19 with TRBJ1-2; 7 bases match TRBD1. J was trimmed by 7 bases and V by 5 bases; bases with no gene match: 1. Germline loops: CDR1 LNHDA, CDR2 SQIVND (reference sequence). The CDR3 consists of 11 residues.

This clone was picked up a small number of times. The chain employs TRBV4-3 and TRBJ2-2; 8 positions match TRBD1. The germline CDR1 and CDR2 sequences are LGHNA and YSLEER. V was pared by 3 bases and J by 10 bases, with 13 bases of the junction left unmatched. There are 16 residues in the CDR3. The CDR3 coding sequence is TGCGCCAGCAGCCAGGAACCCGGACAGGGAAGAGTGGAGCTGTTTTTT. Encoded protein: CASSQEPGQGRVELFF.

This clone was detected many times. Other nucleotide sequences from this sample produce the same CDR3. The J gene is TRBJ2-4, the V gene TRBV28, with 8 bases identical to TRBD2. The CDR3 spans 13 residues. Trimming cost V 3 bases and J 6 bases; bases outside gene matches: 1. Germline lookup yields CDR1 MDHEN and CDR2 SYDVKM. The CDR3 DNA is TGTGCCAGCAGTTTGGGGACTAGAAACATTCAGTACTTC. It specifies CASSLGTRNIQYF.

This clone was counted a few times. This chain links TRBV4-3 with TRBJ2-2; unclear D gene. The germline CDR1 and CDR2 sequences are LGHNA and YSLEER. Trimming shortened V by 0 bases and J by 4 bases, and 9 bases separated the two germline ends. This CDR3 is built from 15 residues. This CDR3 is CASSQEGRVTGELFF. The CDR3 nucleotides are TGCGCCAGCAGCCAAGAAGGACGGGTCACCGGGGAGCTGTTTTTT.

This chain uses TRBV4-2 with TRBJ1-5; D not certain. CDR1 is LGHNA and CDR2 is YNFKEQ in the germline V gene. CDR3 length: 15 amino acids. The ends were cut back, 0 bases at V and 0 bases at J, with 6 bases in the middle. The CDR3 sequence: CASSQDRISNQPQHF. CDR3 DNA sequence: TGTGCCAGCAGCCAAGATCGGATTAGCAATCAGCCCCAGCATTTT.

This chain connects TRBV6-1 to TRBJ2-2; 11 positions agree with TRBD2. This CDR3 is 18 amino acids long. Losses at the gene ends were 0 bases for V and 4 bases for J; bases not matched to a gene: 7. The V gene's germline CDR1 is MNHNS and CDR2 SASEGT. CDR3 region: CASSEAGLAGGPTGELFF. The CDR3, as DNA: TGTGCCAGCAGTGAAGCGGGGTTAGCGGGAGGGCCCACCGGGGAGCTGTTTTTT.

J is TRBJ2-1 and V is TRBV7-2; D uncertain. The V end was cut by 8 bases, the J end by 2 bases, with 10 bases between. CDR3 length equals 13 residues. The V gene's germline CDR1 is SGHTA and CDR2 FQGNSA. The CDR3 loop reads CASDQYAYNEQFF. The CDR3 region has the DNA TGTGCCAGCGACCAATATGCCTACAATGAGCAGTTCTTC.

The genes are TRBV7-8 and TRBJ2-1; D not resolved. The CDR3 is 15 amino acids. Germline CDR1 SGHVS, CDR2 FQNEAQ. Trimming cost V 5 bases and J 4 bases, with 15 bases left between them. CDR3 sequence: CASSPNRQLYNEQFF. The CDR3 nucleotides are TGTGCCAGCAGCCCCAATAGGCAGCTATACAATGAGCAGTTCTTC.

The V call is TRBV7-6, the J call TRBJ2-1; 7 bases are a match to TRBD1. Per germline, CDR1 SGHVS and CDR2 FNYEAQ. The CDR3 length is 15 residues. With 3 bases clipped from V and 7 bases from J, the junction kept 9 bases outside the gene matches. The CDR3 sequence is CASSFDRERQNEQFF. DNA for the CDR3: TGTGCCAGCAGCTTTGACAGGGAAAGGCAGAATGAGCAGTTCTTC. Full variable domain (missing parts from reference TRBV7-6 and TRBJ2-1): GAGVSQSPRYKVTKRGQDVALRCDPISGHVSLYWYRQALGQGPEFLTYFNYEAQQDKSGLPNDRFSAERPEGSISTLTIQRTEQRDSAMYRCASSFDRERQNEQFFGPGTRLTVL.